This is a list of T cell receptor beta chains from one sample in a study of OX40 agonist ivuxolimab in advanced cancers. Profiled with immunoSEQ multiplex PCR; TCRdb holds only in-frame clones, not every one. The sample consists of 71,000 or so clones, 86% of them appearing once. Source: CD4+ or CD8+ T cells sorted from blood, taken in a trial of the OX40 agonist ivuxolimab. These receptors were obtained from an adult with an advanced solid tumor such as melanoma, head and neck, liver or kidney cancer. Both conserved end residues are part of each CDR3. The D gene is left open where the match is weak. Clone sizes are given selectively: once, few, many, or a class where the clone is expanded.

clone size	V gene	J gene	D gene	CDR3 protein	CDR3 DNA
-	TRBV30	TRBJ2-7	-	CAWRRSSYEQYF	TGTGCCTGGAGGCGCAGCTCCTACGAGCAGTACTTC
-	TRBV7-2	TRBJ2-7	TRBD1	CASSPRDRVDQYF	TGTGCCAGCAGCCCCCGGGACAGGGTCGATCAGTACTTC
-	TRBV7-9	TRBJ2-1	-	CASSGSSYNEQFF	TGTGCCAGCAGTGGTAGTTCCTACAATGAGCAGTTCTTC
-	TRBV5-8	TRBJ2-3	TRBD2	CASSPGTSGVTDTQYF	TGTGCCAGCAGCCCCGGGACTAGCGGAGTCACAGATACGCAGTATTTT
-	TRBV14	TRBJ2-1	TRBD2	CASSQVLAGGEQFF	TGTGCCAGCAGCCAAGTTCTAGCGGGGGGAGAGCAGTTCTTC
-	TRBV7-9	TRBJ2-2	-	CASSLSAGELFF	TGTGCCAGCAGCTTATCAGCCGGGGAGCTGTTTTTT
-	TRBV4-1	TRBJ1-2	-	CASSQGTYGYTF	TGCGCCAGCAGCCAAGGTACCTATGGCTACACCTTC
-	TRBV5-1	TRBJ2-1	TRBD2	CASSFLADPYNEQFF	TGCGCCAGCAGCTTCCTAGCGGACCCCTACAATGAGCAGTTCTTC
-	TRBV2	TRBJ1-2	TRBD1	CASSAGQGVSGYTF	TGTGCCAGCAGTGCTGGACAGGGGGTCTCTGGCTACACCTTC
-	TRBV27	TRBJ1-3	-	CASSLSGFSGNTIYF	TGTGCCAGCAGTTTATCGGGGTTCTCTGGAAACACCATATATTTT
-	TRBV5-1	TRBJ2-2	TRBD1	CASSAGQGRTGELFF	TGCGCCAGCAGCGCCGGACAGGGTCGCACCGGGGAGCTGTTTTTT
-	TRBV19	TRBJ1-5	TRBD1	CASSPGQGSNQPQHF	TGTGCCAGTAGTCCGGGACAGGGTAGCAATCAGCCCCAGCATTTT
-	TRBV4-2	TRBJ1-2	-	CASSPDTLNYGYTF	TGTGCCAGCAGCCCGGATACGCTTAACTATGGCTACACCTTC
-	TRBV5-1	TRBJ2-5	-	CASSLAGETQYF	TGCGCCAGCAGCTTGGCAGGGGAGACCCAGTACTTC
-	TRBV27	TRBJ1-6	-	CASTRTGDLVRSPLHF	TGTGCCAGCACCCGGACGGGGGACCTAGTGCGCTCACCCCTCCACTTT
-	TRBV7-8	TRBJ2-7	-	CASRPSGTHEQYF	TGTGCCAGCAGGCCATCGGGGACCCACGAGCAGTACTTC
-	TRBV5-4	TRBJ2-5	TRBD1	CASSLGQGKQETQYF	TGTGCCAGCAGCCTCGGACAGGGGAAACAAGAGACCCAGTACTTC
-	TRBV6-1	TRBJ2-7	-	CASNYNGATPRF	TGTGCCAGCAATTACAACGGGGCAACTCCGAGGTTC
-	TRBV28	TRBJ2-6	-	CASRGTASGANVLTF	TGTGCCAGCAGGGGGACGGCCTCTGGGGCCAACGTCCTGACTTTC
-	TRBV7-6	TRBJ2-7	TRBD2	CASSLLSGSSPYEQYF	TGTGCCAGCAGCTTGCTTAGCGGGAGCTCCCCTTACGAGCAGTACTTC
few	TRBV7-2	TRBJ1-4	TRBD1	CASSRTGFPATNEKLFF	TGTGCCAGCAGCAGGACAGGGTTTCCCGCAACTAATGAAAAACTGTTTTTT
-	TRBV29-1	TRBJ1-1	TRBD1	CSDRGPGNTEAFF	TGCAGCGACAGGGGCCCCGGGAACACTGAAGCTTTCTTT
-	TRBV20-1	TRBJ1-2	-	CSALTGRQTF	TGCAGTGCCCTTACAGGCCGCCAAACCTTC
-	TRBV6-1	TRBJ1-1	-	CASTQGLGAEAFF	TGTGCCAGCACTCAGGGGCTGGGCGCTGAAGCTTTCTTT
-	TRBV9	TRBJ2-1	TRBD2	CASSLLAGGPSNEQFF	TGTGCCAGCAGCTTACTAGCGGGAGGGCCCTCCAATGAGCAGTTCTTC
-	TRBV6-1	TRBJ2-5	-	CASSVGSQETQYF	TGTGCCAGCAGTGTCGGGAGCCAAGAGACCCAGTACTTC
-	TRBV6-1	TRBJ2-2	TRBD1	CASSATGEAGELFF	TGTGCCAGCAGTGCGACAGGGGAGGCCGGGGAGCTGTTTTTT
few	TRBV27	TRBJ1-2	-	CASSLSRGERGYTF	TGTGCCAGCAGTTTATCGAGGGGGGAACGGGGCTACACCTTC
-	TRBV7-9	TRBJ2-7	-	CASSSSSAQDYEQYF	TGTGCCAGCAGCTCTTCTAGCGCCCAGGACTACGAGCAGTACTTC
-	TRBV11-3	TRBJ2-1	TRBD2	CASSSRRTRPYNEQFF	TGTGCCAGCAGCTCGCGGAGGACTAGACCCTACAATGAGCAGTTCTTC
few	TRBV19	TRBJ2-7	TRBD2	CASSSGLAGTTYEQYF	TGTGCCAGTAGTTCAGGACTAGCGGGAACCACCTACGAGCAGTACTTC
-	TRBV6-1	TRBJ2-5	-	CASRPREETQYF	TGTGCCAGCCGCCCTAGAGAAGAGACCCAGTACTTC
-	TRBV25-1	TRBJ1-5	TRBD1	CASSKTGTGNQPQHF	TGTGCCAGCAGCAAGACAGGGACGGGCAATCAGCCCCAGCATTTT
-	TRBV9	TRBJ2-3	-	CASSEQGVQDTQYF	TGTGCCAGCAGCGAACAGGGTGTACAGGATACGCAGTATTTT
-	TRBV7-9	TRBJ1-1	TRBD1	CASTPGGSGGEAFF	TGTGCCAGCACCCCTGGAGGCTCAGGGGGTGAAGCTTTCTTT
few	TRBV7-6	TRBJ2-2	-	CASSLWGGELFF	TGTGCCAGCAGCTTATGGGGTGGGGAGCTGTTTTTT
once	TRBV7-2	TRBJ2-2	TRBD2	CASSSGGSGTGELFF	TGTGCCAGCAGCTCTGGCGGGAGTGGGACCGGGGAGCTGTTTTTT
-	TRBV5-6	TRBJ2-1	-	CASSSQGSYNEQFF	TGTGCCAGCAGCTCACAGGGTTCCTACAATGAGCAGTTCTTC
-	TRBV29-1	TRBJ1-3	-	CSVVQSSGNTIYF	TGCAGCGTTGTTCAGAGCTCTGGAAACACCATATATTTT
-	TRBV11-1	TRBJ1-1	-	CASSQGPNTEAFF	TGTGCCAGCAGCCAGGGTCCGAACACTGAAGCTTTCTTT
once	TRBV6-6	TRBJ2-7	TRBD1	CASSGTGGVQQYF	TGTGCCAGTTCCGGGACAGGGGGGGTCCAGCAGTACTTC
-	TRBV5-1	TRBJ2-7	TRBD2	CASSLSAGYSYEQYF	TGCGCCAGCAGCCTCTCAGCGGGATACTCCTACGAGCAGTACTTC
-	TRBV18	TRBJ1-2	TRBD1	CASSQDRGVGKIYGYTF	TGTGCCAGCTCACAAGACAGGGGTGTCGGGAAAATTTATGGCTACACCTTC
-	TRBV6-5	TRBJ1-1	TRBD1	CASSYSGQGGTEAFF	TGTGCCAGCAGTTACTCGGGACAGGGAGGGACTGAAGCTTTCTTT
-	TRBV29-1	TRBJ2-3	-	CSVGRLDTDTQYF	TGCAGCGTGGGGAGGCTAGACACAGATACGCAGTATTTT
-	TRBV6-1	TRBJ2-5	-	CASSEGPQETQYF	TGTGCCAGCAGTGAGGGACCTCAAGAGACCCAGTACTTC
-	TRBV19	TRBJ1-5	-	CASSRMTDFNQPQHF	TGTGCCAGTAGTAGAATGACAGACTTCAATCAGCCCCAGCATTTT
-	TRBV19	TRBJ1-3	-	CASSINANSGNTIYF	TGTGCCAGTAGTATTAACGCCAACTCTGGAAACACCATATATTTT
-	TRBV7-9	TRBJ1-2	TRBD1	CASRLGQGAGYTF	TGTGCCAGCAGGTTGGGACAGGGGGCGGGCTACACCTTC
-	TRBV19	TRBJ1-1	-	CASSPSQERTEAFF	TGTGCCAGTAGTCCGTCGCAGGAGAGGACTGAAGCTTTCTTT
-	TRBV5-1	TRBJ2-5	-	CASNGEATQYF	TGCGCCAGCAACGGGGAGGCGACCCAGTACTTC